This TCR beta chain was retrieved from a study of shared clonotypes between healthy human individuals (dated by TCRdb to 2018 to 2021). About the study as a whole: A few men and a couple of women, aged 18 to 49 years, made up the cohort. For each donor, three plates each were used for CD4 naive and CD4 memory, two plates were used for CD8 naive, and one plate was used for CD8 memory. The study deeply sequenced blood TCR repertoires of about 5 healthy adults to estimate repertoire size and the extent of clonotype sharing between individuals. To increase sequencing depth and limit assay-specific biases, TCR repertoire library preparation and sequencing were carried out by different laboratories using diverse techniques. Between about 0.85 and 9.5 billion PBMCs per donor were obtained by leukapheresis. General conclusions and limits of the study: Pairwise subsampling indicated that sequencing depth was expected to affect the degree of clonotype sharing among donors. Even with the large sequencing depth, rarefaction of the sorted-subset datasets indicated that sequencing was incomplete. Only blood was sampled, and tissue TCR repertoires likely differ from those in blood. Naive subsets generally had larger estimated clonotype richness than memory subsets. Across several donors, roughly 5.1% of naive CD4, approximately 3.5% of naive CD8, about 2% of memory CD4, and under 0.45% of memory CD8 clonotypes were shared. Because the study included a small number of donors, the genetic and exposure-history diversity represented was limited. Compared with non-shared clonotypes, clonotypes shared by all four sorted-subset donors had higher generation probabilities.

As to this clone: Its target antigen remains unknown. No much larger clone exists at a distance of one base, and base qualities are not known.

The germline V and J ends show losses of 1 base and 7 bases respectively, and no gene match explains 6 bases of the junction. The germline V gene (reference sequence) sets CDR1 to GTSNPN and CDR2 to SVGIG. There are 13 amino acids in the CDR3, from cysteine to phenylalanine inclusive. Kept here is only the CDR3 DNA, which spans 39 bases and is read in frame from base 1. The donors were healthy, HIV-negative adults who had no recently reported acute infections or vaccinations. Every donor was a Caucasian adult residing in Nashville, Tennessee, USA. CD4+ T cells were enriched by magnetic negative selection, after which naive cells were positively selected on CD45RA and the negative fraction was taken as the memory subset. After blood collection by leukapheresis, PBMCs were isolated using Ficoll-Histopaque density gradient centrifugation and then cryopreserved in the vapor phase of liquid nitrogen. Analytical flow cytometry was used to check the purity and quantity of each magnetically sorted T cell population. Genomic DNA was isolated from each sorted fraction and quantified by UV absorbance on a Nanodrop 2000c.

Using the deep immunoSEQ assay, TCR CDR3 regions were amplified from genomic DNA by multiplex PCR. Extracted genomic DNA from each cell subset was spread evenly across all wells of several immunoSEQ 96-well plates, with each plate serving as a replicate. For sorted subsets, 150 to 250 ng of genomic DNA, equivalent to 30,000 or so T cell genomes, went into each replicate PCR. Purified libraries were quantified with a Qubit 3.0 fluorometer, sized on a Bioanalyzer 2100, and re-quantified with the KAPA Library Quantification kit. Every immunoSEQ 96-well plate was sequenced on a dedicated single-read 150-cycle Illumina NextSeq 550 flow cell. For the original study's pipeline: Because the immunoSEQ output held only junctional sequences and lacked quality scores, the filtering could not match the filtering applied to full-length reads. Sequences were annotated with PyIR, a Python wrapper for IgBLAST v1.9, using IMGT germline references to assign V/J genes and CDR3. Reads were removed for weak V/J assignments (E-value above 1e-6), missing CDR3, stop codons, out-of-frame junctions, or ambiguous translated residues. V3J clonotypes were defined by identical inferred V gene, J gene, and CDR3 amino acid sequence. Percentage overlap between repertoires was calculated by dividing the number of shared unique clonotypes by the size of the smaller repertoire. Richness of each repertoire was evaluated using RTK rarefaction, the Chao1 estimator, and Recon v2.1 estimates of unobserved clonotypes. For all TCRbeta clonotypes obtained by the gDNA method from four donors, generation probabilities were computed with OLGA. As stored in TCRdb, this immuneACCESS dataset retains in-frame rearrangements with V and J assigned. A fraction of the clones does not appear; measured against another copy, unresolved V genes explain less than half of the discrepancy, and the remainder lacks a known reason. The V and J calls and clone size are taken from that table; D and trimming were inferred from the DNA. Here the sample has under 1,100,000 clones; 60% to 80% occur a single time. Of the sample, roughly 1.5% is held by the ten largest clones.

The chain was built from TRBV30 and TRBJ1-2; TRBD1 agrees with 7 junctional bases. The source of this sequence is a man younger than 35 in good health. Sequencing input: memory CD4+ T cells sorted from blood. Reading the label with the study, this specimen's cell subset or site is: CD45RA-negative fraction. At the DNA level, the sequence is TGTGCCTGGAGTGGACAGGGTTGGGTTGGCTACACCTTC. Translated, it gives CAWSGQGWVGYTF.